The source of this T cell receptor beta chain is a study of cytomegalovirus exposure and HLA in healthy donors. Study outcomes and limitations: Exclusion as indistinguishable affected some V segments, including TRBV6-2 and TRBV6-3. Within the data, a cluster of highly shared sequence variants was likely a sequencing artifact. TCR beta V- and J-gene trimming was later associated with a missense DCLRE1C variant.

Primers for the PCR totalled 60 Vbeta and 13 Jbeta. Assay used: immunoSEQ multiplex PCR; TCRdb lists only in-frame clones, some missing. The sample contains a few hundred thousand clones, under 80% of which appear only once. Germline loops: CDR1 SGHRS, CDR2 YFSETQ. The CDR3 extends over 15 amino acids. V was clipped by 6 bases and J by 6 bases; unmatched bases: 8. Concerning this clone: Its antigen is not identified.

The source is a girl aged 2 to 10 in good health and CMV-seronegative. Material for sequencing was PBMCs. This rearrangement joins TRBV5-1 to TRBJ2-1; 11 bases match TRBD1. CDR3 amino acids: CASKSLGTGGNEQFF. For the CDR3, the DNA is TGCGCCAGCAAGAGTCTCGGGACAGGGGGCAATGAGCAGTTCTTC.